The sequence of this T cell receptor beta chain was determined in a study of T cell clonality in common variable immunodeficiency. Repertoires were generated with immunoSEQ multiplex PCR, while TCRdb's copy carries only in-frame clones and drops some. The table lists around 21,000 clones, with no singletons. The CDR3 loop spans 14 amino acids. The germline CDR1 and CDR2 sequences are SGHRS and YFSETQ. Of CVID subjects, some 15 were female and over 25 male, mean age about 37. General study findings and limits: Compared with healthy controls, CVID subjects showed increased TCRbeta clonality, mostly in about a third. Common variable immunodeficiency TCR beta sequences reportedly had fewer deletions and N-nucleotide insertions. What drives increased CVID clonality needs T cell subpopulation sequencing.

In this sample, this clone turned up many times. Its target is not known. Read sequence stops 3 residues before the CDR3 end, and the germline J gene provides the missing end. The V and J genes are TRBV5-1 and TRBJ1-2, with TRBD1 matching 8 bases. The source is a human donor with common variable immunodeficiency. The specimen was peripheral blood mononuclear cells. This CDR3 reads CASSLDREGISYTF. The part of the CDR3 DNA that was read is TGCGCCAGCAGCCTGGACAGGGAGGGTATAAGC.